Listed here is a single T cell receptor (beta chain). The CDR3 sequence is 15 residues long. With 5 bases clipped from V and 5 bases from J, the junction kept 9 bases outside the gene matches. The germline V gene has CDR1 SGHTA and CDR2 FQGNSA. The data are from a study of blood T cell repertoires in COVID-19. Across the study: Whether acute or convalescent, the COVID-19 samples came from the United States, Italy and Spain.

This table comes from immunoSEQ multiplex PCR, and its TCRdb copy is limited to in-frame clones, with some not included. This sample has approximately 51,000 clones, with about 89% found just once. This sequence joins TRBV7-2 and TRBJ1-3; 7 nucleotides agree with TRBD1. Sequenced sample: peripheral blood. The sequence was collected from a man aged 70-80 years with active COVID-19. CDR3 amino acids: CASSQGTDARNTIYF. The CDR3, as DNA: TGTGCCAGCAGCCAAGGGACAGACGCAAGAAACACCATATATTTT. The full variable domain, completed using reference TRBV7-2 and TRBJ1-3, is GAGVSQSPSNKVTEKGKDVELRCDPISGHTALYWYRQSLGQGLEFLIYFQGNSAPDKSGLPSDRFSAERTGGSVSTLTIQRTQQEDSAVYLCASSQGTDARNTIYFGEGSWLTVV.